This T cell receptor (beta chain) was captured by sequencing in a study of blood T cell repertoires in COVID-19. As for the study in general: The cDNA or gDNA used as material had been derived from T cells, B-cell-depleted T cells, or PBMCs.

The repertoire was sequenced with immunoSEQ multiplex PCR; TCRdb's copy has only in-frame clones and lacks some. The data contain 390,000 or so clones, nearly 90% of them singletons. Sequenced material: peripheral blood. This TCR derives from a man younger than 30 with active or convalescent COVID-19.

In DNA form, the CDR3 reads TGTGCCAGCAGTTTGAGAAAGACAACCTACGAGCAGTACTTC. Translation: CASSLRKTTYEQYF. V is TRBV5-6 and J is TRBJ2-7, with D uncertain. V lost 5 bases and J lost 2, with 14 bases in between. Germline V lookup: CDR1 SGHDT, CDR2 YYEEEE. The CDR3 loop spans 14 amino acids.